These 13 T cell receptor beta chains were all obtained from the same sample, sequenced in a study of blood T cell repertoires in COVID-19. Assay: immunoSEQ multiplex PCR; the TCRdb copy retains only in-frame clones and omits some. The sample carries 410,000 or so clones, over 75% recorded once. Sequenced input: peripheral blood. All receptors derive from a woman between 40 and 50 years old with COVID-19, enrolled during active disease.

The chain couples TRBV29-1 to TRBJ1-3; tentative D call: TRBD1 (6 bases). Trimming removed 3 bases from V and 0 bases from J, with 15 bases in between. The CDR3 is 16 amino acids. Germline CDR1 is SQVTM and CDR2 is ANQGSEA. The DNA for the CDR3 is TGCAGCGTTGATGATACCGGACAGAGCTCTGGAAACACCATATATTTT. Its protein product is CSVDDTGQSSGNTIYF.

This chain connects TRBV20-1 to TRBJ2-1; D remains unclear. The CDR3 has 11 residues. Germline-derived CDR1 and CDR2 are DFQATT and SNEGSKA (reference sequence). V was pared by 4 bases and J by 6 bases, with 7 bases between. The chain's CDR3 is CSANPSNEQFF. In DNA form, the CDR3 reads TGCAGTGCTAACCCCAGCAATGAGCAGTTCTTC.

The rearrangement uses TRBV6-5 and TRBJ1-2; D unclear. The CDR3 is 15 residues long. V lost 4 bases, J lost 9 bases, and 21 bases lay in between. Germline CDR1 and CDR2: MNHEY and SVGAGI. CDR3 residues: CASSFRTSGVNRYTF. CDR3 nucleotides: TGTGCCAGCAGTTTCCGAACCTCCGGGGTCAATCGCTACACCTTC.

The CDR3 DNA is TGTGCCAGCAGCCAAGAGGGCGGGGGAAACACAGATACGCAGTATTTT. This translates into CASSQEGGGNTDTQYF. The V and J genes are TRBV4-2 and TRBJ2-3; 7 bases map to TRBD2. The CDR3 length is 16 residues. Germline V gene data show CDR1 as LGHNA and CDR2 as YNFKEQ. After removal of 0 bases from V and 2 bases from J, the junction contained 5 bases not matched to a gene.

The chain employs TRBV7-2 and TRBJ2-5; 8 bases line up with TRBD2. V shed 5 bases, J shed 2 bases, and the junction held 10 bases outside the gene matches. Germline V gene lookup returns CDR1 SGHTA and CDR2 FQGNSA. The CDR3 runs to 16 residues. The DNA of the CDR3 is TGTGCCAGCAGCAGGGAGGGCGGGAGGTTACAAGAGACCCAGTACTTC. Translating gives CASSREGGRLQETQYF.

This clone was seen once. V and J are TRBV3-1 (or the pseudogene TRBV3-2) and TRBJ1-5; possibly TRBD1 for D (6 bases). The CDR3 sequence is 15 residues long. V lost 2 bases and J lost 2, with 10 bases in between. The V gene's germline CDR1 is LGHDT and CDR2 YNNKEL (reference sequence). CDR3 residues: CASSQQGLGNQPQHF. CDR3 bases: TGTGCCAGCAGCCAACAGGGGCTGGGCAATCAGCCCCAGCATTTT.

The chain couples TRBV7-9 to TRBJ1-1, with 7 bases matching TRBD1. Per the germline V gene, CDR1 is SEHNR and CDR2 is FQNEAQ (reference sequence). V dropped 5 bases and J dropped 3; count of bases not matched to a gene: 9. The CDR3 length is 15 residues. As DNA, the CDR3 is TGTGCCAGCAGCCCCAGCAGGGGGACGGACACTGAAGCTTTCTTT. Its translation is CASSPSRGTDTEAFF.

CDR3 nucleotide sequence: TGTGCCAGCACCCACTCACCCCAGGCACCCGAGCAGTACTTC. Protein: CASTHSPQAPEQYF. The V gene is TRBV7-2, the J gene TRBJ2-7; D is ambiguous. This CDR3 has 14 residues. Germline V gives CDR1 SGHTA, CDR2 FQGNSA. With 7 bases removed from V and 6 bases from J, the gap between germline ends came to 19 bases.

This rearrangement joins TRBV12-3 or TRBV12-4 to TRBJ1-2; D remains ambiguous. Trimming shortened V by 5 bases and J by 8 bases, and 9 bases separated the two germline ends. This CDR3 comprises 11 residues. The CDR3 nucleotides read TGTGCCAGCAGTCCACTCTTCGGCTACACCTTC. Amino acid sequence: CASSPLFGYTF.

This CDR3 is CASSKRANEKLFF. DNA for the CDR3: TGTGCCAGCAGCAAAAGAGCGAATGAAAAACTGTTTTTT. The chain recombines TRBV12-3 or TRBV12-4 with TRBJ1-4; D call uncertain. The germline V and J ends were trimmed by 6 bases and 5 bases, with 10 bases remaining between them. The CDR3 length is 13 residues.

V and J are TRBV5-6 and TRBJ1-4; tentative D call: TRBD1 (5 bases). CDR1 and CDR2 (germline): SGHDT, YYEEEE. This CDR3 spans 17 amino acids. Trimming pared 0 bases from V and 0 bases from J, leaving 12 bases between. CDR3 nucleotide sequence: TGTGCCAGCAGCTTGGATCGCGGCAGGGCAACTAATGAAAAACTGTTTTTT. Its translation is CASSLDRGRATNEKLFF.

The gene calls are TRBV28 and TRBJ1-2, with a possible D match to TRBD1 (5 bases). Per germline, CDR1 MDHEN and CDR2 SYDVKM. The CDR3 length is 12 residues. Trimming shortened V by 9 bases and J by 1 base, and 9 bases separated the two germline ends. The CDR3 coding sequence is TGTGCCAGTTCGACAGTTAACTATGGCTACACCTTC. This encodes CASSTVNYGYTF.

V is TRBV5-8 and J is TRBJ1-5, with 9 bases aligning to TRBD1. The CDR3 runs 16 residues. V trimming: 3 bases; J trimming: 5 bases; junction bases outside the gene matches: 9. Germline V gene lookup returns CDR1 SGHTS and CDR2 YDEGEE. The CDR3 nucleotides read TGTGCCAGCAGCTCAGGTGCGACAGGGGGTCATCAGCCCCAGCATTTT. This codes for CASSSGATGGHQPQHF.